The TCR beta chain described here comes from a study of cytotoxic CD8 clonotypes in ibrutinib-treated CLL. General study results and limits: Clonality increased at ibrutinib response, then returned toward baseline at progression.

Profiling relied on immunoSEQ multiplex PCR, and the TCRdb table lists in-frame clones only, not all of them. The data show 250,000 to 350,000 clones, about 72% seen once. The V and J ends lost 4 bases and 7 bases respectively, with 10 bases between them. The CDR3 totals 12 residues. CDR1 and CDR2 from the germline V gene are MNHNS and SASEGT. About this clone: The antigen remains undetermined.

The receptor was isolated from a human donor with chronic lymphocytic leukemia. This sample comprised PBMCs, obtained at disease progression, from a patient treated with ibrutinib. The J gene is TRBJ1-2, the V gene TRBV6-1; possibly TRBD1 for D (6 bases). CDR3 in DNA: TGTGCCAGCAGTGCGACAGGTAGTGGCTACACCTTC. Its protein is CASSATGSGYTF.